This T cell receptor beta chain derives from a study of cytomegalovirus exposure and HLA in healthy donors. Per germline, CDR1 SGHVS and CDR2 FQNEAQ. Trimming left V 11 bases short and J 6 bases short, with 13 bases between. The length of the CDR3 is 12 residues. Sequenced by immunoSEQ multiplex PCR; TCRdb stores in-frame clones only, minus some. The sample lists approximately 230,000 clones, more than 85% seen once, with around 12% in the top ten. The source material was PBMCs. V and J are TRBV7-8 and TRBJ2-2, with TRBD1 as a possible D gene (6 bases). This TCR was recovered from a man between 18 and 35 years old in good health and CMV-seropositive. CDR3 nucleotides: TGTGCCGCGAATCCAGGGGCCGGGGAGCTGTTTTTT. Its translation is CAANPGAGELFF.